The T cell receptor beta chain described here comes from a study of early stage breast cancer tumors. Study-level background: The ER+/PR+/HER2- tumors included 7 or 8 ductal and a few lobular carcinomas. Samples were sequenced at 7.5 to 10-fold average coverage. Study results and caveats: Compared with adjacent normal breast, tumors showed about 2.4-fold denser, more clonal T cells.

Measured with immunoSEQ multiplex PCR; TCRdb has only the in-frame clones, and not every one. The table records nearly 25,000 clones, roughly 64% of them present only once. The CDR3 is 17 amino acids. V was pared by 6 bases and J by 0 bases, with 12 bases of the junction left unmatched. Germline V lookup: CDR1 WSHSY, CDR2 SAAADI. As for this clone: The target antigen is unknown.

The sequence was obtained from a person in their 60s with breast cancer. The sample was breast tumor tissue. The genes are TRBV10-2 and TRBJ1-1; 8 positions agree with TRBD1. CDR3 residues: CASRKAGQGILNTEAFF. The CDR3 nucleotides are TGCGCCAGCAGGAAGGCCGGACAGGGAATTTTGAACACTGAAGCTTTCTTT.